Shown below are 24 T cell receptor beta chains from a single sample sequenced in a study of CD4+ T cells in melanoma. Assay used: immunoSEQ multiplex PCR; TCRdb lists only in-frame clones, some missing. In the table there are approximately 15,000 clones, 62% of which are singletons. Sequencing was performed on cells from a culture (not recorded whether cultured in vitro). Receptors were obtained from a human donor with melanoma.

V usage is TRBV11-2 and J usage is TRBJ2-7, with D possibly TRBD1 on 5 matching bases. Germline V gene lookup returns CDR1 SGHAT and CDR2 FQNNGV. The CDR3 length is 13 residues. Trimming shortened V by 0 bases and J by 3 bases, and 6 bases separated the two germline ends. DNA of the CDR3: TGTGCCAGCAGCTTAGACAGGGTCTACGAGCAGTACTTC. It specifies CASSLDRVYEQYF. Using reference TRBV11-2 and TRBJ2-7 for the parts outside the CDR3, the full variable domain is EAGVAQSPRYKIIEKRQSVAFWCNPISGHATLYWYQQILGQGPKLLIQFQNNGVVDDSQLPKDRFSAERLKGVDSTLKIQPAKLEDSAVYLCASSLDRVYEQYFGPGTRLTVT.

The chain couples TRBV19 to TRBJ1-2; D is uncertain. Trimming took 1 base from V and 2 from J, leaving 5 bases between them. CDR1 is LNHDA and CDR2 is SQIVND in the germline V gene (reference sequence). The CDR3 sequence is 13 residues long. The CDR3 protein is CASSIGRNYGYTF. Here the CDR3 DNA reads TGTGCCAGTAGTATAGGGAGAAACTATGGCTACACCTTC.

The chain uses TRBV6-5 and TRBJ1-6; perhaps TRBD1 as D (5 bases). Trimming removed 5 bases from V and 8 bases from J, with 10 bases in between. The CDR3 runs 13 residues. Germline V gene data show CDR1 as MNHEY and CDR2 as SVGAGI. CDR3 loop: CASSKLRDSPLHF. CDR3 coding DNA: TGTGCCAGCAGTAAACTCAGGGATTCACCCCTCCACTTT.

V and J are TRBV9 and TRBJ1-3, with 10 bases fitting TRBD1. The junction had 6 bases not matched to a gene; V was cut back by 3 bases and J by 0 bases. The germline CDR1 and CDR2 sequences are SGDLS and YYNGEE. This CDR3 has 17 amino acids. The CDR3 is CASSDGTGASSGNTIYF. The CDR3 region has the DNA TGTGCCAGCAGCGATGGGACAGGGGCTTCCTCTGGAAACACCATATATTTT.

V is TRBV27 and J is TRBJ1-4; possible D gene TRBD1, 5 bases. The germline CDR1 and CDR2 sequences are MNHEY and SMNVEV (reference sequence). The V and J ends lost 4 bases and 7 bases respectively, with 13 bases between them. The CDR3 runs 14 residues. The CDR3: CASSSQGSREKLFF. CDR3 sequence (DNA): TGTGCCAGCAGTTCCCAGGGATCCCGTGAAAAACTGTTTTTT.

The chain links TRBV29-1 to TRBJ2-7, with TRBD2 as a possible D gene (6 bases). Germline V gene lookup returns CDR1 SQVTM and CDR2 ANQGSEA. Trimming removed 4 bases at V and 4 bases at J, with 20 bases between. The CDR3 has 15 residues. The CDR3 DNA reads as TGCAGCGTTGCCGGGACTCCGGATACGAGGTACGAGCAGTACTTC. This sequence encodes CSVAGTPDTRYEQYF.

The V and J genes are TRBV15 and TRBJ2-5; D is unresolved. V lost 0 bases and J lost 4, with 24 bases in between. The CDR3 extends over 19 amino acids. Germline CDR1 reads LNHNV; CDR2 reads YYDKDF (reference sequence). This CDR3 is CATSRDYPKSLHEAETQYF. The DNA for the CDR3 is TGTGCCACCAGCAGAGATTACCCCAAAAGCCTGCATGAAGCAGAGACCCAGTACTTC.

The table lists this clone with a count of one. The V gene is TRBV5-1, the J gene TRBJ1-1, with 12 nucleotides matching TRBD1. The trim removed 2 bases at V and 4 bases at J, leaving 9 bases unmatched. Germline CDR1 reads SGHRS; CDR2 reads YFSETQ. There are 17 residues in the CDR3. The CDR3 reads CASSFNPGQGARTEAFF. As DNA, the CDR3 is TGCGCCAGCAGCTTTAATCCGGGACAGGGGGCGCGCACTGAAGCTTTCTTT.

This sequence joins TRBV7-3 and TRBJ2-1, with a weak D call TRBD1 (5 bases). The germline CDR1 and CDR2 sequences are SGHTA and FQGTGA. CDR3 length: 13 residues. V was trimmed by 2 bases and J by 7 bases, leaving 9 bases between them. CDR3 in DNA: TGTGCCAGCAGCTTAGCAGGGTCAAATGAGCAGTTCTTC. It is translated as CASSLAGSNEQFF.

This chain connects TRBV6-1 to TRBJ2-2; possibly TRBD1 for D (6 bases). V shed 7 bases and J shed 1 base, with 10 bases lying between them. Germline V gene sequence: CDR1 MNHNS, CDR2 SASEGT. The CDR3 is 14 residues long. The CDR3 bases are TGTGCCAGCATCCTGACAGGGAACACCGGGGAGCTGTTTTTT. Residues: CASILTGNTGELFF.

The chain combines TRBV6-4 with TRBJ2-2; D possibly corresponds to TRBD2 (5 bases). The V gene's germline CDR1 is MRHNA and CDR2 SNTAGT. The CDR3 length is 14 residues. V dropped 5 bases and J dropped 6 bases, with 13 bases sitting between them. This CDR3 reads CASSYEGLAGELFF. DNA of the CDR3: TGTGCCAGCAGTTACGAGGGTTTGGCCGGGGAGCTGTTTTTT.

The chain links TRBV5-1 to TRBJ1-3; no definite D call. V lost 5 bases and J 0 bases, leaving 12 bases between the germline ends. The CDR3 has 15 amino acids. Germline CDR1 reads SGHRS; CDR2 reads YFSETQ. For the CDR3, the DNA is TGCGCCAGCAGTAACCCCTCGGGCTCTGGAAACACCATATATTTT. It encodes CASSNPSGSGNTIYF.

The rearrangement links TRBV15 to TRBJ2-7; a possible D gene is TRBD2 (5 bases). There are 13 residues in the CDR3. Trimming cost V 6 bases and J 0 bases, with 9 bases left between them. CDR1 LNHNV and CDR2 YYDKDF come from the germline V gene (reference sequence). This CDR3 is CATSPADSYEQYF. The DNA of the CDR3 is TGTGCCACCAGTCCAGCGGACTCCTACGAGCAGTACTTC.

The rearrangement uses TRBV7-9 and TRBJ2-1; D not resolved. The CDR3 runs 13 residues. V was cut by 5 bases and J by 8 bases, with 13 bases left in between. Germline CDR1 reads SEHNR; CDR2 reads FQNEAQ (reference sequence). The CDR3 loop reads CASSRSPRDEQFF. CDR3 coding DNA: TGTGCCAGCAGCAGGTCCCCCCGCGATGAGCAGTTCTTC.

CDR3 nucleotide sequence: TGTGCCAGCAGCGGTTGGGAGGGGCCCGGGGAGCTGTTTTTT. It yields the protein CASSGWEGPGELFF. This chain connects TRBV9 to TRBJ2-2; 7 nucleotides align to TRBD2. The junction had 5 bases not matched to a gene; V was cut back by 3 bases and J by 6 bases. Per germline, CDR1 SGDLS and CDR2 YYNGEE. The CDR3 covers 14 residues.

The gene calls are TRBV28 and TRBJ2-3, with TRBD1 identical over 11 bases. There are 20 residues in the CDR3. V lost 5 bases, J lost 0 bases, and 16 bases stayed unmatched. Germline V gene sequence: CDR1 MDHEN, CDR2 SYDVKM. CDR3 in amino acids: CASSRGWTGGPRSSTDTQYF. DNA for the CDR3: TGTGCCAGCAGTAGGGGCTGGACAGGGGGCCCTAGATCTAGCACAGATACGCAGTATTTT.

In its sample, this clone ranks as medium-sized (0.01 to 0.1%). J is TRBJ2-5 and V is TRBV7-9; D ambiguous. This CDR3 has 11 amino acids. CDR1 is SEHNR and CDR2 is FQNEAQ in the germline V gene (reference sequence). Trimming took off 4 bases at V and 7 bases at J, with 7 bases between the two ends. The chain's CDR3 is CASSSSATQYF. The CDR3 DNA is TGTGCCAGCAGCTCCTCCGCGACCCAGTACTTC.

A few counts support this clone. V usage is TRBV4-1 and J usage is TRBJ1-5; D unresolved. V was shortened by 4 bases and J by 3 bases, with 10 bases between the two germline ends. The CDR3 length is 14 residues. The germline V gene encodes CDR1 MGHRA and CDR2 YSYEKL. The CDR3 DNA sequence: TGCGCCAGCAGCCCGCAGAGGTTCAATCAGCCCCAGCATTTT. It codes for CASSPQRFNQPQHF.

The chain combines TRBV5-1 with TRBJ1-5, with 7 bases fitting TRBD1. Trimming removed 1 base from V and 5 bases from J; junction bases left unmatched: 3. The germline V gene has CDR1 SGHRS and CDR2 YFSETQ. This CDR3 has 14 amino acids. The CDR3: CASSLTGVDQPQHF. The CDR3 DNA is TGCGCCAGCAGCTTGACAGGGGTGGATCAGCCCCAGCATTTT.

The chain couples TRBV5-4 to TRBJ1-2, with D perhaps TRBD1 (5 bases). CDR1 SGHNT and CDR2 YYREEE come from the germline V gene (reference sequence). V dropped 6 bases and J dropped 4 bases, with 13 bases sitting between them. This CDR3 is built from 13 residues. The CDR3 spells CASNVGGSYGYTF. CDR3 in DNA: TGTGCCAGCAACGTGGGGGGGAGCTATGGCTACACCTTC.

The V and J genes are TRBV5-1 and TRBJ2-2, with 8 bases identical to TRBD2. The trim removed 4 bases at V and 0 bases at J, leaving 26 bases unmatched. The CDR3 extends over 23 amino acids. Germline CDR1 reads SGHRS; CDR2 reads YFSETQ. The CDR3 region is CASSPSAGRGGMTQTANTGELFF. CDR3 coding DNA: TGCGCCAGCAGCCCTTCCGCGGGTCGGGGGGGAATGACCCAGACCGCGAACACCGGGGAGCTGTTTTTT. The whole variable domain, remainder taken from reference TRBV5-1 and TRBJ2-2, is KAGVTQTPRYLIKTRGQQVTLSCSPISGHRSVSWYQQTPGQGLQFLFEYFSETQRNKGNFPGRFSGRQFSNSRSEMNVSTLELGDSALYLCASSPSAGRGGMTQTANTGELFFGEGSRLTVL.

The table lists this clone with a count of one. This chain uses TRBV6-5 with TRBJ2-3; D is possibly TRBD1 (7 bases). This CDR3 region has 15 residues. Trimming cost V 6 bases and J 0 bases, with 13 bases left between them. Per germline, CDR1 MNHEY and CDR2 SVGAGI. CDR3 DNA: TGTGCCAGCAGAGCACAGGGGACTAGCACAGATACGCAGTATTTT. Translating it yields CASRAQGTSTDTQYF.

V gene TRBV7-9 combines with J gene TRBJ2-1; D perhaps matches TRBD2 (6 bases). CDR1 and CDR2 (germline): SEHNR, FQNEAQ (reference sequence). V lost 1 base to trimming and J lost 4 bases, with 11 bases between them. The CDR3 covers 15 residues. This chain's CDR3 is CASSLGLGGYNEQFF. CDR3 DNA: TGTGCCAGCAGCTTAGGCTTGGGAGGATACAATGAGCAGTTCTTC.

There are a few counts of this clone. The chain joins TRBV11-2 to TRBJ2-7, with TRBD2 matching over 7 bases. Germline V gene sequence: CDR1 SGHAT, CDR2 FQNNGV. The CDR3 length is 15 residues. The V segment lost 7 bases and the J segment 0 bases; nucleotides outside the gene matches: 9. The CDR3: CASTLGSGASYEQYF. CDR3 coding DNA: TGTGCCAGCACCCTGGGGAGCGGGGCCTCCTACGAGCAGTACTTC.